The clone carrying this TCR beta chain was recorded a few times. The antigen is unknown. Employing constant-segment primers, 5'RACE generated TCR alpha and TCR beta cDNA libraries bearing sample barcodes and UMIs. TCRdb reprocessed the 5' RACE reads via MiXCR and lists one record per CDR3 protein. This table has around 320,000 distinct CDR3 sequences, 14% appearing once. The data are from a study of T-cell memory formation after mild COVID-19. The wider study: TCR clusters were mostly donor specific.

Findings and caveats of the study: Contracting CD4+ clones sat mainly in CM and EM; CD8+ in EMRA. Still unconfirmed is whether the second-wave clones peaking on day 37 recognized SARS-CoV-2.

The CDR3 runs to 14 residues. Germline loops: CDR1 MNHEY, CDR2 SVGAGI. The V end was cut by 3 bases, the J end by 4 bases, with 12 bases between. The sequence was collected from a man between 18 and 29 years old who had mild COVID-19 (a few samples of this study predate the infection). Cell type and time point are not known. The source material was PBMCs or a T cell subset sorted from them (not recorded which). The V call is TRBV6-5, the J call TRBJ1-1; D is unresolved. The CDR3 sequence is CASSYLLRSTEAFF. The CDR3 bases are TGTGCCAGCAGTTATTTGCTGAGGAGCACTGAAGCTTTCTTT.